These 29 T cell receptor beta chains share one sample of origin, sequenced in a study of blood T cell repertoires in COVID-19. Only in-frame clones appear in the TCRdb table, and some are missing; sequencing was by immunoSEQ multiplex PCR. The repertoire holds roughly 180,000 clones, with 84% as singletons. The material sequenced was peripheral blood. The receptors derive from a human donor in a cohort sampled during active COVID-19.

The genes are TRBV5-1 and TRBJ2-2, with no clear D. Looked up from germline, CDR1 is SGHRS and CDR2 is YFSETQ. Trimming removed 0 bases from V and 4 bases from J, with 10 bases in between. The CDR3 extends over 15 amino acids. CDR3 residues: CASSLAGQVTGELFF. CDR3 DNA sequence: TGCGCCAGCAGCTTGGCCGGTCAGGTCACCGGGGAGCTGTTTTTT. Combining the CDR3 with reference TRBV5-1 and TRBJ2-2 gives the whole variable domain KAGVTQTPRYLIKTRGQQVTLSCSPISGHRSVSWYQQTPGQGLQFLFEYFSETQRNKGNFPGRFSGRQFSNSRSEMNVSTLELGDSALYLCASSLAGQVTGELFFGEGSRLTVL.

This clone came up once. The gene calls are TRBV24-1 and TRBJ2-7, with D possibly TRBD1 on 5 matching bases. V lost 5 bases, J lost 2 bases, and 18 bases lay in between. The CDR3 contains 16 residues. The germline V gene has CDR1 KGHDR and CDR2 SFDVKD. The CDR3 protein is CATSVALGQIAYEQYF. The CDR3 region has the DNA TGTGCCACCAGTGTCGCTCTGGGGCAGATCGCCTACGAGCAGTACTTC.

The DNA for the CDR3 is TGCAGTGCTAGTAGGCAGGGAGGCGAGCAGTACTTC. Protein product: CSASRQGGEQYF. The rearrangement uses TRBV20-1 and TRBJ2-7, with a possible D match to TRBD2 (6 bases). The germline V gene encodes CDR1 DFQATT and CDR2 SNEGSKA (reference sequence). CDR3 length: 12 residues. V was cut by 3 bases and J by 6 bases, with 12 bases left in between.

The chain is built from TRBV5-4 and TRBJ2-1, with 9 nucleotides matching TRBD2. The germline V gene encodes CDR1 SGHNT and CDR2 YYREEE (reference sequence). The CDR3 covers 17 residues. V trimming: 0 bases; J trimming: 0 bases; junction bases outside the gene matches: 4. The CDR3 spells CASSLGLAVSSYNEQFF. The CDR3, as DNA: TGTGCCAGCAGCTTGGGACTAGCGGTTAGCTCCTACAATGAGCAGTTCTTC. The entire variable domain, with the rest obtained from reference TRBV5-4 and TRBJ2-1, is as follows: ETGVTQSPTHLIKTRGQQVTLRCSSQSGHNTVSWYQQALGQGPQFIFQYYREEENGRGNFPPRFSGLQFPNYSSELNVNALELDDSALYLCASSLGLAVSSYNEQFFGPGTRLTVL.

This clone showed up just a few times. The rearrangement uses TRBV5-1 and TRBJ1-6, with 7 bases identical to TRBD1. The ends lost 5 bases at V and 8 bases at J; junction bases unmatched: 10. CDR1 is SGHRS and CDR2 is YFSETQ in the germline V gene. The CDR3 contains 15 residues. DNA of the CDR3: TGCGCCAGCAGGGTTCTCCAGGGGGAGGATTCACCCCTCCACTTT. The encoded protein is CASRVLQGEDSPLHF. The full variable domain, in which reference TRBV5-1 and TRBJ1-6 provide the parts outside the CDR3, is KAGVTQTPRYLIKTRGQQVTLSCSPISGHRSVSWYQQTPGQGLQFLFEYFSETQRNKGNFPGRFSGRQFSNSRSEMNVSTLELGDSALYLCASRVLQGEDSPLHFGNGTRLTVT.

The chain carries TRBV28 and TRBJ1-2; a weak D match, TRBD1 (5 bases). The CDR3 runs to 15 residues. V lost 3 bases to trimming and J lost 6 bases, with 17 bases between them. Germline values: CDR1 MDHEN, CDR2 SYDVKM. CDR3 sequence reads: CASSFSQGIWDGYTF. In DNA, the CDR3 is TGTGCCAGCAGTTTCTCTCAGGGAATCTGGGATGGCTACACCTTC.

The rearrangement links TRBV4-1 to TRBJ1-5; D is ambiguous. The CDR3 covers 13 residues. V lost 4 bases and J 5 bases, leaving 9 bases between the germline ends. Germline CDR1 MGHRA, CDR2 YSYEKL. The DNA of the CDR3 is TGCGCCAGCAGCCTCAGGTTAGATCAGCCCCAGCATTTT. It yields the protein CASSLRLDQPQHF.

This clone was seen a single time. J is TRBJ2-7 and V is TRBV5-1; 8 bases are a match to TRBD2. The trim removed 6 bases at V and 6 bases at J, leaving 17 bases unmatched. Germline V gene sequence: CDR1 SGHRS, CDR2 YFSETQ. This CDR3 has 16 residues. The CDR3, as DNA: TGCGCCAGCACTCCGGGGGGGGGACCCCGGGCCCTCGAGCAGTACTTC. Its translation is CASTPGGGPRALEQYF.

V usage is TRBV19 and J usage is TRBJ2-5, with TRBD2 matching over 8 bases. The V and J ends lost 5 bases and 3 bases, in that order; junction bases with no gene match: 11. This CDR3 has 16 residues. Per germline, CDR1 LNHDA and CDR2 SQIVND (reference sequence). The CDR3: CASSPRGGGGKETQYF. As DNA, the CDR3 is TGTGCCAGTAGTCCTCGGGGGGGCGGGGGCAAAGAGACCCAGTACTTC.

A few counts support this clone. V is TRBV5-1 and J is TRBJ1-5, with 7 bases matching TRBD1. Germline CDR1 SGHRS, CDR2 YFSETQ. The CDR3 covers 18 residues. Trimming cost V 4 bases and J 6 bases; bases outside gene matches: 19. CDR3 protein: CASSGERTWRGLGQPQHF. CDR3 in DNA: TGCGCCAGCAGCGGCGAACGAACCTGGAGGGGGCTGGGTCAGCCCCAGCATTTT.

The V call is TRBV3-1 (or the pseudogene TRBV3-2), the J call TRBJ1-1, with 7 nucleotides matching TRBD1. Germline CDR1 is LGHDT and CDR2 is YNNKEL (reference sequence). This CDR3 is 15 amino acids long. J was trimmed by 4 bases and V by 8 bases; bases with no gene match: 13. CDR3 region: CASGVRGGRSTEAFF. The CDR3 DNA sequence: TGTGCCAGCGGAGTGAGAGGGGGCAGGAGCACTGAAGCTTTCTTT.

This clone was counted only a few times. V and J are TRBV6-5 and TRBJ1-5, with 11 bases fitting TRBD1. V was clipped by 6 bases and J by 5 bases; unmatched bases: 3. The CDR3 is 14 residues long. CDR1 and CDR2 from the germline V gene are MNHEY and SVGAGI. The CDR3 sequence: CASSGTGGHQPQHF. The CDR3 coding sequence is TGTGCCAGCAGCGGGACAGGGGGACATCAGCCCCAGCATTTT.

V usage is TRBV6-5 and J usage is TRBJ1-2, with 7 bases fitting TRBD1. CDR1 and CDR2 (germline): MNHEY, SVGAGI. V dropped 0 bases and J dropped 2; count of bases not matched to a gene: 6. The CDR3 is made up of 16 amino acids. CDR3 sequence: CASSYSSGGQNYGYTF. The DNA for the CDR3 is TGTGCCAGCAGTTACTCAAGTGGGGGACAGAACTATGGCTACACCTTC.

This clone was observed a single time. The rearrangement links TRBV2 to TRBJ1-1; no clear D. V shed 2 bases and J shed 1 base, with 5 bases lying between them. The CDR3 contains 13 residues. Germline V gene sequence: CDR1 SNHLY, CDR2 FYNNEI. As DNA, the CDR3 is TGTGCCAGCAGTGAAAATAAGAACACTGAAGCTTTCTTT. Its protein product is CASSENKNTEAFF.

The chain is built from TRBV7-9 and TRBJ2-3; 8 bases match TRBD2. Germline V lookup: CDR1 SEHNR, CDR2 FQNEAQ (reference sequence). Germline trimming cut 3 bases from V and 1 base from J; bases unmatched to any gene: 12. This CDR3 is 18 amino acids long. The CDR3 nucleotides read TGTGCCAGCAGCTTTGGAGCGGGGGCCGTCTGGGGCACAGATACGCAGTATTTT. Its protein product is CASSFGAGAVWGTDTQYF.

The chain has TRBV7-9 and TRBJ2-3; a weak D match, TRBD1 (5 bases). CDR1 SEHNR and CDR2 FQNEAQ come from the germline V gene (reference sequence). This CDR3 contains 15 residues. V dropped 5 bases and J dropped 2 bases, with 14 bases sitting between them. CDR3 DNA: TGTGCCAGCAGCCCACCCGGACACATCACAGATACGCAGTATTTT. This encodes CASSPPGHITDTQYF.

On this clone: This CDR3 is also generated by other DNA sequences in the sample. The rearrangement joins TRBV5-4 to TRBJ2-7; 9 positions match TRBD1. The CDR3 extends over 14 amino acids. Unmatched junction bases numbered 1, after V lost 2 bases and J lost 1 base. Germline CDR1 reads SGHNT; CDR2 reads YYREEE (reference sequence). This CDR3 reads CASSLDRGSYEQYF. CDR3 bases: TGTGCCAGCAGCTTAGACAGGGGGTCCTACGAGCAGTACTTC.

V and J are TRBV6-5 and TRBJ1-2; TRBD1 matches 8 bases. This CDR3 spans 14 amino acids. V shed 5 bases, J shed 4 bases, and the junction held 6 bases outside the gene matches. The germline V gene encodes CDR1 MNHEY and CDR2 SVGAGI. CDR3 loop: CASSTHGTGYGYTF. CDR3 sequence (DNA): TGTGCCAGCAGTACCCACGGGACAGGCTATGGCTACACCTTC.

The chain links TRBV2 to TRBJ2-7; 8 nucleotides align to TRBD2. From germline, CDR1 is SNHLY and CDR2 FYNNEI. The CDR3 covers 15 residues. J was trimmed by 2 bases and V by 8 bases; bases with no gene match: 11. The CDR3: CASQGLVSTTYEQYF. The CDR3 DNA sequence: TGTGCCAGCCAGGGACTAGTCAGCACCACCTACGAGCAGTACTTC.

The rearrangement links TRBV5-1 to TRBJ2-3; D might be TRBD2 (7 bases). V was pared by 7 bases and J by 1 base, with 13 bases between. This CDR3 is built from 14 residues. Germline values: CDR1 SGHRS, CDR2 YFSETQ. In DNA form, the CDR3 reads TGCGCCAGCGGGGGCGGGGGCGGCACAGATACGCAGTATTTT. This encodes CASGGGGGTDTQYF.

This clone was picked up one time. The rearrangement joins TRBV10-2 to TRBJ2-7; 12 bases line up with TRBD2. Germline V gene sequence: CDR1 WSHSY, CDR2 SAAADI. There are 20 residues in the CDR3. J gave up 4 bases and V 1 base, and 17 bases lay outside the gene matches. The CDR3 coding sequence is TGCGCCAGCAGTGAGTACCCGGGGACTAGCGGGTCATTCCGGGGTTACGAGCAGTACTTC. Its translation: CASSEYPGTSGSFRGYEQYF.

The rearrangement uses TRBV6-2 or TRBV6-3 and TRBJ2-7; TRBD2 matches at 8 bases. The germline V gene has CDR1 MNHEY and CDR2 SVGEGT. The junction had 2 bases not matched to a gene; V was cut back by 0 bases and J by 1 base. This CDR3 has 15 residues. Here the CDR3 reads CASSYSPSGSYEQYF. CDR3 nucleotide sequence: TGTGCCAGCAGTTACTCCCCTAGCGGGTCCTACGAGCAGTACTTC.

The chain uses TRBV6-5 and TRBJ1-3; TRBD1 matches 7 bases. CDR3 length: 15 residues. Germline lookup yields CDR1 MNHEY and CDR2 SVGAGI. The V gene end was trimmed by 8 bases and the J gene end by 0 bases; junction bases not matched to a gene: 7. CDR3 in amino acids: CASGPGTVSGNTIYF. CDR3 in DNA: TGTGCCAGCGGACCTGGGACAGTCTCTGGAAACACCATATATTTT.

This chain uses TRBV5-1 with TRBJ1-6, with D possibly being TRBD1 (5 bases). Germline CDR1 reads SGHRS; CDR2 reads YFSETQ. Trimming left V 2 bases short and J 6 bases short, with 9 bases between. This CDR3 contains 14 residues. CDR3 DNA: TGCGCCAGCAGCTTCCGACAGCCTAATTCACCCCTCCACTTT. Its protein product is CASSFRQPNSPLHF.

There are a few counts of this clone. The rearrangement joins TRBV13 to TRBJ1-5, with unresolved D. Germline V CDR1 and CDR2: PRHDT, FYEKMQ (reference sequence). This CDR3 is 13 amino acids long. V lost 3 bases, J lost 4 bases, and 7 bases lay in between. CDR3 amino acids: CASSLSLNQPQHF. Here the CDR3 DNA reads TGTGCCAGCAGCTTGTCCCTTAATCAGCCCCAGCATTTT.

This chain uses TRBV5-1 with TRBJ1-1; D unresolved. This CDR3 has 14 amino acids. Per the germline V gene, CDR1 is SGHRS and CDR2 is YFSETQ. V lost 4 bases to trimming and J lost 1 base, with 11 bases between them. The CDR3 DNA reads TGCGCCAGCAGCCAGGAAGGCGAGAACACTGAAGCTTTCTTT. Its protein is CASSQEGENTEAFF.

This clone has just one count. This CDR3 is CASSLGGEGLNTEAFF. The CDR3 DNA reads TGTGCCAGCAGCTTAGGGGGGGAGGGGTTGAACACTGAAGCTTTCTTT. The chain recombines TRBV7-8 with TRBJ1-1, with D maybe TRBD1 (5 bases). V gave up 1 base and J gave up 0 bases, with 12 bases separating them. Germline V gene sequence: CDR1 SGHVS, CDR2 FQNEAQ. The CDR3 runs to 16 residues.

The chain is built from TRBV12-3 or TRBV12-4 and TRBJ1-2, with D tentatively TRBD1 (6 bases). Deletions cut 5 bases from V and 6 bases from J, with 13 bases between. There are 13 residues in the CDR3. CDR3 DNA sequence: TGTGCCAGCAGTCTTAACAGGGTAGATGGCTACACCTTC. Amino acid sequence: CASSLNRVDGYTF.

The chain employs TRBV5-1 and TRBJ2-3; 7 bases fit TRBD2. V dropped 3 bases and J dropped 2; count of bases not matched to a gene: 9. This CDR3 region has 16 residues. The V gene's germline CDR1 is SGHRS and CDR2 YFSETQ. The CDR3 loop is CASSSKSGGVTDTQYF. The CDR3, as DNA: TGCGCCAGCAGCTCCAAGAGTGGGGGGGTCACAGATACGCAGTATTTT. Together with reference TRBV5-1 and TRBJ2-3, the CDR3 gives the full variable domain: KAGVTQTPRYLIKTRGQQVTLSCSPISGHRSVSWYQQTPGQGLQFLFEYFSETQRNKGNFPGRFSGRQFSNSRSEMNVSTLELGDSALYLCASSSKSGGVTDTQYFGPGTRLTVL.